This T cell receptor beta chain was observed in a study of T cells after yellow fever vaccination. At the level of the study: SMART-Seq v4 Ultra Low Input prepared the low-cell-number fractions.

This clonotype was counted many times. Its antigen is as yet unknown. Making TCR cDNA involved 5'RACE template switching, which added UMIs and a universal primer site. In TCRdb, the 5' RACE reads were re-called with MiXCR into one record per CDR3 protein. The repertoire has hundreds of thousands of distinct CDR3 sequences, more than 3% of them found once; the top ten carry 23%. Study results and limitations: Repertoires obtained by FACS sorting could include abundant clonotypes that entered as contaminants from the bulk population. Most primary-vaccination clones reappeared after the booster (less than 98% CD4, roughly 88% CD8).

Germline V gene sequence: CDR1 SGHTA, CDR2 FQGNSA. V shed 7 bases and J shed 0 bases, with 7 bases lying between them. The CDR3 consists of 13 residues. The chain uses TRBV7-2 and TRBJ1-3; no reliable D call. This sequence was found in a man younger than 30 who received the YFV17D yellow fever vaccine. The input for sequencing was PBMCs, taken on the day of the yellow fever booster vaccination. The CDR3 DNA is TGTGCCAGCACCTCAGACTCTGGAAACACCATATATTTT. Its translation: CASTSDSGNTIYF.